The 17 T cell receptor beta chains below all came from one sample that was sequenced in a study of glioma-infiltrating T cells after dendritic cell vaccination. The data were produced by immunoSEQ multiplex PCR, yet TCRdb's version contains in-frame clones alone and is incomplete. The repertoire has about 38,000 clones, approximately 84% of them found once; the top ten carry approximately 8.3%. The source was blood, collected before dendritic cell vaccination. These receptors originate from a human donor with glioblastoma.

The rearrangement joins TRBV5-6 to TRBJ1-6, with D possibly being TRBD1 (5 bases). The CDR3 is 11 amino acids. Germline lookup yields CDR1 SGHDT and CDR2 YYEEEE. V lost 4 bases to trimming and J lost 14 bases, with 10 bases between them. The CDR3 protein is CASSTGKSLHF. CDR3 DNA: TGTGCCAGCAGCACAGGTAAATCCCTCCACTTT.

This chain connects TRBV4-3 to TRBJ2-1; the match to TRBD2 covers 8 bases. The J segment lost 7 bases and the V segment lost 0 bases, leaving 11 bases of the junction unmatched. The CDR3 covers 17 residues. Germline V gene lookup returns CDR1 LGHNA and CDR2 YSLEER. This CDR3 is CASSQDRGLGSLNEQFF. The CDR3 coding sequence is TGCGCCAGCAGCCAAGATCGGGGACTAGGGTCCCTTAATGAGCAGTTCTTC.

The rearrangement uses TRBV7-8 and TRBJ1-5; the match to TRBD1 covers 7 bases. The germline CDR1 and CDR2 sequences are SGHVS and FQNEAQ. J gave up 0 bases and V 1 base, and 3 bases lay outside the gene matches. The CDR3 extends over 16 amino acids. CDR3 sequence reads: CASSLGTGGSNQPQHF. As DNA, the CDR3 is TGTGCCAGCAGCTTAGGGACAGGAGGTAGCAATCAGCCCCAGCATTTT. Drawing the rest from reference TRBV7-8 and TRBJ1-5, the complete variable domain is GAGVSQSPRYKVAKRGQDVALRCDPISGHVSLFWYQQALGQGPEFLTYFQNEAQLDKSGLPSDRFFAERPEGSVSTLKIQRTQQEDSAVYLCASSLGTGGSNQPQHFGDGTRLSIL.

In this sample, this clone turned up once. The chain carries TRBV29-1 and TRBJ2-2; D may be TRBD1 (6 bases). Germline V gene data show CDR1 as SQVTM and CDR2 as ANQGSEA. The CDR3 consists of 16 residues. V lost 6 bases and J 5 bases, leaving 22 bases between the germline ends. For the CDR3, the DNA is TGCAGCGTCACCGGGACACCCACTGTTATGACCGGGGAGCTGTTTTTT. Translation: CSVTGTPTVMTGELFF.

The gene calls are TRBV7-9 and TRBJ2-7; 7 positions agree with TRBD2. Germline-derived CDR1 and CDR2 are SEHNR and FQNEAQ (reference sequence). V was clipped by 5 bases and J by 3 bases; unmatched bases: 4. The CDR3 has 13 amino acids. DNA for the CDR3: TGTGCCAGCAGCGGGGGGGAGGTCTACGAGCAGTACTTC. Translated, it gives CASSGGEVYEQYF. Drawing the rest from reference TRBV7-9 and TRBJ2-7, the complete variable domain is DTGVSQNPRHKITKRGQNVTFRCDPISEHNRLYWYRQTLGQGPEFLTYFQNEAQLEKSRLLSDRFSAERPKGSFSTLEIQRTEQGDSAMYLCASSGGEVYEQYFGPGTRLTVT.

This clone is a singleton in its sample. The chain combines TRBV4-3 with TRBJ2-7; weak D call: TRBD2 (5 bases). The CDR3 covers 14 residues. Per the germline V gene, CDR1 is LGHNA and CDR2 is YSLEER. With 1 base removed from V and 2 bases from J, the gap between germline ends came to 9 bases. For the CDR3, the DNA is TGCGCCAGCAGCCAAGCGCACGGGACCTACGAGCAGTACTTC. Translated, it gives CASSQAHGTYEQYF.

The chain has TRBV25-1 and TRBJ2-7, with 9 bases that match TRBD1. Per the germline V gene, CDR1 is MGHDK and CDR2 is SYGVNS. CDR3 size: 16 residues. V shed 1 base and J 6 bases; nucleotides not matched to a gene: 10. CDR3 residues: CASSESGTGSFREQYF. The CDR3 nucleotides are TGTGCCAGCAGTGAATCCGGGACAGGGAGCTTTCGCGAGCAGTACTTC.

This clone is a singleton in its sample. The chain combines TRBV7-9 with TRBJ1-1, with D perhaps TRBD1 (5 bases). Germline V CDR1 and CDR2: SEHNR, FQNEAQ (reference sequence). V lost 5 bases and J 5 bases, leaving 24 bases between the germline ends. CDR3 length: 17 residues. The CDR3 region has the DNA TGTGCCAGCAGCGCATCCGGGACCCACGGGGGATGGACTGAAGCTTTCTTT. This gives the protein CASSASGTHGGWTEAFF.

CDR3 residues: CASTAAGVSYNEQFF. CDR3 DNA sequence: TGTGCCAGCACGGCAGCGGGGGTATCCTACAATGAGCAGTTCTTC. This sequence joins TRBV9 and TRBJ2-1; TRBD2 agrees at 8 bases. After removal of 6 bases from V and 1 base from J, the junction contained 6 bases not matched to a gene. Germline CDR1 is SGDLS and CDR2 is YYNGEE. This CDR3 is built from 15 residues.

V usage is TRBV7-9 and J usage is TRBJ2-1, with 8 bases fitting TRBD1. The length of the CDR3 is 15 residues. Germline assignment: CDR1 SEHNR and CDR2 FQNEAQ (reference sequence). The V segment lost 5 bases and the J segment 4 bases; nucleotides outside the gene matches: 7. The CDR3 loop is CASSRDRRAYNEQFF. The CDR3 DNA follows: TGTGCCAGCAGCCGGGACAGGAGGGCGTACAATGAGCAGTTCTTC. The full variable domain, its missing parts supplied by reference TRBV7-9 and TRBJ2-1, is DTGVSQNPRHKITKRGQNVTFRCDPISEHNRLYWYRQTLGQGPEFLTYFQNEAQLEKSRLLSDRFSAERPKGSFSTLEIQRTEQGDSAMYLCASSRDRRAYNEQFFGPGTRLTVL.

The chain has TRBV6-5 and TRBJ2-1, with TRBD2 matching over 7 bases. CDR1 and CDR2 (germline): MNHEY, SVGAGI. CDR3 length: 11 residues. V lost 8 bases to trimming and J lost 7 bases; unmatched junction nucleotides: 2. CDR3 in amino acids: CASGRGNEQFF. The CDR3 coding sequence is TGTGCCAGCGGGCGGGGGAATGAGCAGTTCTTC.

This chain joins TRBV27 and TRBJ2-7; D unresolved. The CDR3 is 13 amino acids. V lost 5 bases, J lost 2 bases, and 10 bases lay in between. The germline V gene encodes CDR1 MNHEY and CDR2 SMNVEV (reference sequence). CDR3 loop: CASSTSLTYEQYF. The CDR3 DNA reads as TGTGCCAGCAGTACATCCTTAACCTACGAGCAGTACTTC.

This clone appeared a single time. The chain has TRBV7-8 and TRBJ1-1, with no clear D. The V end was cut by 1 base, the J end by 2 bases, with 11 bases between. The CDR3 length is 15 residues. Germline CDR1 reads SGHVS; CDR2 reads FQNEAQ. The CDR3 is CASSLVARGNTEAFF. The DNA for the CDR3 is TGTGCCAGCAGCTTAGTCGCACGGGGAAACACTGAAGCTTTCTTT.

The CDR3: CASRKLTGRGGGEQYF. The CDR3 DNA reads as TGTGCCAGCAGGAAGCTAACAGGGAGAGGGGGTGGTGAGCAGTACTTC. The genes are TRBV11-2 and TRBJ2-7, with D perhaps TRBD1 (6 bases). The CDR3 length is 16 residues. In germline, CDR1 is SGHAT, CDR2 FQNNGV. V lost 6 bases and J lost 7, with 25 bases in between.

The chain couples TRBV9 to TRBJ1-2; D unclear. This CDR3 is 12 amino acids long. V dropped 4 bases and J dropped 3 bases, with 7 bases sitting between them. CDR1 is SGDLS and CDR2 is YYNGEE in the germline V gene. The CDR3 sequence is CASSPNDYGYTF. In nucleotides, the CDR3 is TGTGCCAGCAGCCCCAATGACTATGGCTACACCTTC.

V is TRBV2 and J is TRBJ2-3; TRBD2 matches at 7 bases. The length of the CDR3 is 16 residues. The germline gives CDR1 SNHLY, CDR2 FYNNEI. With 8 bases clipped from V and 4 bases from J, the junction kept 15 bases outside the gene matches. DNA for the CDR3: TGTGCCAGCGGGGGGGATCTAAATCCCCAATCAGATACGCAGTATTTT. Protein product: CASGGDLNPQSDTQYF.

Here the CDR3 reads CASSQDSPSGGAIYEQYF. For the CDR3, the DNA is TGTGCCAGCAGCCAAGATTCCCCCAGCGGGGGGGCAATCTACGAGCAGTACTTC. V usage is TRBV4-2 and J usage is TRBJ2-7; 10 nucleotides align to TRBD2. The length of the CDR3 is 18 residues. Germline V gene sequence: CDR1 LGHNA, CDR2 YNFKEQ. After removal of 0 bases from V and 3 bases from J, the junction contained 11 bases not matched to a gene.